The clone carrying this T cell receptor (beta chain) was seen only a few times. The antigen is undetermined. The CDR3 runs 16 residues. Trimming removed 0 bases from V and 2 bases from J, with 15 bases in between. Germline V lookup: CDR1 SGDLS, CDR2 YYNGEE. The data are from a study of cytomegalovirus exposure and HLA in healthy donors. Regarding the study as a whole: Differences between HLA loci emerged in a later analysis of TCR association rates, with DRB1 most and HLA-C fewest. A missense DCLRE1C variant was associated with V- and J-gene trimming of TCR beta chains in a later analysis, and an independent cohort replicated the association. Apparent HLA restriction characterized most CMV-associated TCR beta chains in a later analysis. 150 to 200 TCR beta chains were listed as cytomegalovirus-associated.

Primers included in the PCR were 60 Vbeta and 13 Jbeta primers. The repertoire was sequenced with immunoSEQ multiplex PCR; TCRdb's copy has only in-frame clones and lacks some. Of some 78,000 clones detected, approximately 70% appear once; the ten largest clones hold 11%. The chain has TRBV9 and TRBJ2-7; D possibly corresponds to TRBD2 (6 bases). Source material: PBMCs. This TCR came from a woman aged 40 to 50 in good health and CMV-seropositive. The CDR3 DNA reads TGTGCCAGCAGCGTAGGTCAGGGAGGTAATGCCTACGAGCAGTACTTC. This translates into CASSVGQGGNAYEQYF.